This TCR beta chain was recovered during a study of neurological immune-mediated disorders. Study details: The disease course was relapsing-remitting in around 31 and secondary progressive in about 8.5% of the roughly 34 multiple sclerosis patients.

Study results and caveats: The greatest degree of TCR clonal expansion was observed in HTLV-1-associated myelopathy, with the lowest in multiple sclerosis, below that of healthy controls. Because no CDR3 amino acid sequences were shared across subjects by expanded clones, private repertoires were suggested in all groups.

V dropped 3 bases and J dropped 5 bases, with 21 bases sitting between them. The CDR3 is 17 residues long. Germline assignment: CDR1 SEHNR and CDR2 FQNEAQ (reference sequence). TCRdb itself ran the 5' RACE reads through MiXCR, one entry per CDR3 protein. The repertoire includes tens of thousands of distinct CDR3 sequences, about 3.7% of them detected once, and under 2.5% sits in the top ten. This clonotype appeared many times. What it recognizes is unknown. The V gene is TRBV7-9, the J gene TRBJ2-3; a weak D match, TRBD2 (5 bases). Sequencing used PBMCs. This sequence originates from a woman between 45 and 65 years old with multiple sclerosis. The CDR3 bases are TGTGCCAGCAGCTTTGGCGTGGGCGCCCCACGGGAAGATACGCAGTATTTT. Translation: CASSFGVGAPREDTQYF.